This TCR beta chain originates from a study of tumor-infiltrating lymphocytes in primary liver carcinoma. TCR beta cDNA was prepared out of roughly 490 ng total RNA by means of a constant-region primer. It was through three nested multiplex PCR rounds of slightly modified ARM-PCR that TCR beta libraries arose. The first two PCR rounds used TRBV1-TRBV30 forward primers with a C-beta reverse primer, 10 cycles each. Each CDR3 protein gets one entry after TCRdb re-called the multiplex PCR reads with MiXCR. The profile shows about 200,000 distinct CDR3 sequences, roughly 61% of them singletons. As concerns this clonotype: As yet, its antigen is unknown. This sequence may be a read error, since a much larger clone differs from it by one base.

The V segment lost 6 bases and the J segment 7 bases; nucleotides outside the gene matches: 10. Germline V CDR1 and CDR2: ENHRY, SYGVKD. CDR3 size: 14 residues. Alongside blood RNA obtained from unsorted whole blood, germline DNA was also extracted. Regarding the study as a whole: In tumor-adjacent and tumor-blood pairs, overlap was lower than in tumor region pairs. Blood had a significantly lower top-250-clone fraction than tumors did (p = 0.039).

The chain joins TRBV10-3 to TRBJ1-2; TRBD1 matches at 8 bases. This sequence was found in a woman aged 60-70 years with primary liver carcinoma and hepatitis B virus infection. Sequences were obtained from peripheral blood. The CDR3 spells CAIRGTGMHFGYTF. The DNA of the CDR3 is TGTGCCATCAGGGGGACAGGAATGCACTTTGGCTACACCTTC.